This TCR beta chain was recorded in a study of regulatory T cells in long-lasting Graves disease (dated by TCRdb to about 2021). Regarding the complete study: Persistent Graves' disease was defined as antithyroid drug treatment for over 5 years with persistently positive TSH receptor autoantibodies. Persistent Graves' disease patients were compared with newly diagnosed Graves' disease patients by peripheral blood TCR sequencing and RNA sequencing. The study was conducted in China and was registered as a clinical trial. A total of 33 samples were covered by TCR sequencing, comprising some 13 persistent and about 20 newly diagnosed Graves' disease patients. Antithyroid drugs had been taken for 8.5 to 13 years on average by persistent Graves' disease patients in the clinical cohort. Overall results and qualifications from the work: Compared with newly diagnosed patients, persistent Graves' disease patients had lower TCR Shannon entropy and fewer highly expanded clones, which suggests clonal expansion. A larger number of public clonotypes was shared among persistent patients (2,741) than among newly diagnosed patients (around 970). Sequencing and analysis were limited to the TCR beta chain. Because the primary lesion, thyroid tissue, could not be accessed, the study looked at peripheral blood alone. Persistent disease showed preferential use of TRBV28, TRBJ1-2 and TRBJ2-5, whereas newly diagnosed disease favored TRBV20-1 and TRBJ2-1. The small sample size was acknowledged by the authors as a limitation that may reduce accuracy.

Receptors were amplified or captured by multiplex PCR. The data were produced on an Illumina HiSeq 4000. TCR beta libraries were built with iRepertoire HTBI primers and Arm-PCR amplification of CDR3 regions. Gel purification was performed on PCR products prior to sequencing. The authors' pipeline ran thus. Gene usage analysis of CDR3 amino acid clonotypes relied on the 55 to 80 TRBV and 14 TRBJ segments identified across samples. COPE and FqMerger were used to merge the filtered high-quality paired reads into contigs. Contigs were aligned with BLAST to IMGT TRBV, TRBD and TRBJ reference genes, and CDR3 was defined per IMGT. Any clonotype with a frequency above 0.1% was counted as a highly expanded clone. Repertoire diversity was measured by Shannon entropy, and V-J evenness by the Gini coefficient. Public clonotypes were defined as clonotypes shared by more than one individual. In-frame beta chains were kept once TCRdb had trimmed the public reads at Q25 with fastp and called clones with MiXCR. Rows with one shared CDR3 protein collapse into an entry with the most common genes and DNA. The V and J calls were not made by the authors but by TCRdb's processing. The sample table records a few hundred thousand distinct CDR3 sequences; roughly 23% of these occur just once. The ten most abundant clones make up approximately 30% of the sample.

This clonotype was detected many times. What antigen it recognizes has not been identified. There are no base qualities to consult, and no much larger clone falls within one base. The sample's time point label is to be understood as: persistent/refractory GD, antithyroid drugs over 5 years with positive TRAb. RNA was extracted from PBMCs in TRIzol for both TCR sequencing and RNA sequencing. The diagnosis of Graves' disease was made according to American Thyroid Association guidelines. Patients were recruited from an endocrinology department in Xi'an, China. Each patient gave approximately 9 milliliters of peripheral blood, collected in an EDTA anticoagulant tube. Ficoll Paque Plus density gradient separation was used to isolate PBMCs, and no additional T cell sorting was done. An Agilent 2100 Bioanalyzer and agarose gel were used to check RNA quality, and a NanoDrop 2000 was used to measure RNA concentration.

CDR1 and CDR2 were assigned from the germline V gene (reference sequence) as GTSNPN and SVGIG. The CDR3 sequence holds 12 residues, the cysteine and phenylalanine included. Only CDR3 DNA remains: 36 bases, in frame from the first base. V is pruned by 8 bases and J by 4 bases, leaving 5 bases of the junction without a gene match. The sequenced sample was peripheral blood mononuclear cells (PBMCs), obtained when the disease was refractory, from a patient treated with antithyroid drugs. The source of this sequence is a woman in her thirties or forties with Graves disease. Donor details come from another sample of the same person, matched by shared clones. The receptor chain draws on TRBV30 and TRBJ2-5, with TRBD1 identical over 9 junction bases. The DNA reads as follows: TGTGCCGGGACAGGGAGTTTAGAGACCCAGTACTTC. Its translation reads: CAGTGSLETQYF.